This T cell receptor beta chain was identified during a study of shared clonotypes between healthy human individuals. Germline-derived CDR1 and CDR2 are MDHEN and SYDVKM. Trimming took 2 bases from V and 5 from J; bases not matched to a gene: 10. The CDR3 length is 17 residues. All donors were Caucasian adults living in Nashville, Tennessee. This clone was observed once. The method was immunoSEQ multiplex PCR; TCRdb's version includes in-frame clones alone and lacks a portion of them. The sample yields nearly 750,000 clones, roughly 72% seen once. The genes are TRBV28 and TRBJ1-5; TRBD1 matches at 9 bases. This clonotype was sampled from a woman younger than 45 in good health. Sequenced material: memory CD4+ T cells sorted from blood. Subset noted: CD45RA-negative fraction. CDR3 sequence reads: CASSLAGTGIRHQPQHF. CDR3 nucleotide sequence: TGTGCCAGCAGTTTAGCAGGGACAGGGATTCGTCATCAGCCCCAGCATTTT.